This TCR beta chain was retrieved from a study of monozygotic twins with inflammatory bowel disease. Overall study findings and caveats: Twins with IBD were found to have lower TCRbeta diversity (inverse Simpson) than healthy co-twins. IBD patients shared fewer clonotypes with others than healthy twins, especially with disease activity.

Details on this clonotype: As yet, its antigen is unknown.

Donors each gave 2.5 ml of blood. Two nested PCRs, of approximately 16 and 10 cycles, processed TCRalpha and TCRbeta cDNA. TCRdb reprocessed the 5' RACE reads and keeps a single row for each CDR3 protein, giving no DNA. The data show around 400,000 distinct CDR3 sequences, and the top ten clones hold 2% to 2.5%. Germline V gene sequence: CDR1 SQVTM, CDR2 ANQGSEA. The CDR3 extends over 11 amino acids. Specimen: blood. The V call is TRBV29-1, the J call TRBJ1-2. This TCR was recovered from a human donor with ulcerative colitis or Crohn's disease, or a healthy co-twin of an affected twin (not recorded which). This CDR3 reads CSVDSGYGYTF.